Listed below are T cell receptor beta chains from one sample, sequenced in a study of blood T cell repertoires in COVID-19. Method: immunoSEQ multiplex PCR; TCRdb's copy keeps in-frame clones and lacks some. The table lists around 300,000 clones, about 90% of them singletons. Material: peripheral blood. The receptors here all came from a woman in her 30s who had recovered from COVID-19. Both conserved end residues are part of each CDR3. A D gene is named only where the DNA matches it firmly. Expanded clones are given a class, and other clones once, few, many or no size at all.

V: TRBV24-1; size: -; D: -; J: TRBJ2-5; DNA: TGTGCCACCAGTGATACGGAGGGCCGGGAGACCCAGTACTTC; CDR3: CATSDTEGRETQYF
V: TRBV11-2; size: -; D: -; J: TRBJ2-7; DNA: TGTGCCAGCAGCTTAGATCTGCGACTAGCCTACGAGCAGTACTTC; CDR3: CASSLDLRLAYEQYF
V: TRBV5-6; size: -; D: TRBD1; J: TRBJ1-2; DNA: TGTGCCAGCAGCCTCGGACAGGGGACCTATGGCTACACCTTC; CDR3: CASSLGQGTYGYTF
V: TRBV3-1/TRBV3-2; size: -; D: -; J: TRBJ2-1; DNA: TGTGCCAGCAGCCAAGATCGCGGGATTCCCTACAATGAGCAGTTCTTC; CDR3: CASSQDRGIPYNEQFF
V: TRBV4-1; size: -; D: TRBD1; J: TRBJ2-1; DNA: TGCGCCAGCAGCCAAGGAGCAAACAGGGGGTACTACAATGAGCAGTTCTTC; CDR3: CASSQGANRGYYNEQFF
V: TRBV6-2/TRBV6-3; size: few; D: -; J: TRBJ2-2; DNA: TGTGCCAGCAGTCAGGAGGCGGCAAACGGGGAGCTGTTTTTT; CDR3: CASSQEAANGELFF
V: TRBV24-1; size: -; D: -; J: TRBJ2-3; DNA: TGTGCCACCAGTGACACCGGGGGAACAGATACGCAGTATTTT; CDR3: CATSDTGGTDTQYF
V: TRBV5-1; size: few; D: -; J: TRBJ1-1; DNA: TGCGCCAGCAGCTCGCGAAAAAGGGGACAATCGAACACTGAAGCTTTCTTT; CDR3: CASSSRKRGQSNTEAFF
V: TRBV30; size: -; D: -; J: TRBJ1-2; DNA: TGTGCCGGCCGCCGGGGTACCCTCTATGGCTACACCTTC; CDR3: CAGRRGTLYGYTF
V: TRBV6-1; size: -; D: TRBD1; J: TRBJ2-7; DNA: TGTGCCAGCAGTGAACTGACAGGGGAATCCTACGAGCAGTACTTC; CDR3: CASSELTGESYEQYF
V: TRBV5-6; size: -; D: TRBD2; J: TRBJ2-3; DNA: TGTGCCAGCAGCTTCTCACTAGCGGGAGGGTCAGATACGCAGTATTTT; CDR3: CASSFSLAGGSDTQYF
V: TRBV19; size: once; D: -; J: TRBJ2-3; DNA: TGTGCCAGTAGTCCGGGGGCAGATACGCAGTATTTT; CDR3: CASSPGADTQYF
V: TRBV10-3; size: -; D: TRBD2; J: TRBJ2-3; DNA: TGTGCCATCAGTTCCGGGACTAGCGGGGTGATAGATACGCAGTATTTT; CDR3: CAISSGTSGVIDTQYF
V: TRBV27; size: once; D: -; J: TRBJ1-1; DNA: TGTGCCAGCAGTTCTATCCAGGGGCCGGATTTTCGGATCTTT; CDR3: CASSSIQGPDFRIF
V: TRBV5-1; size: -; D: TRBD2; J: TRBJ2-7; DNA: TGCGCCAGCAGCCCGGGGACTAGCGTCTACGAGCAGTACTTC; CDR3: CASSPGTSVYEQYF
V: TRBV12-5; size: -; D: TRBD1; J: TRBJ1-1; DNA: TGTGCTAGTGGTTTGCAGGGACAGCCTAACACTGAAGCTTTCTTT; CDR3: CASGLQGQPNTEAFF
V: TRBV5-1; size: -; D: -; J: TRBJ2-7; DNA: TGCGCCAGCAGAATCTCCCGGGAGCGTCGAGAGCAGTACTTC; CDR3: CASRISRERREQYF
V: TRBV11-2; size: -; D: TRBD2; J: TRBJ2-1; DNA: TGTGCCAGCAGCCCAAGGACTAGCGAGAACAATGAGCAGTTCTTC; CDR3: CASSPRTSENNEQFF
V: TRBV27; size: -; D: TRBD2; J: TRBJ2-7; DNA: TGTGCCAGCAGTCTGACTAGCGGGAGGGGCGAGCAGTACTTC; CDR3: CASSLTSGRGEQYF
V: TRBV7-2; size: -; D: -; J: TRBJ1-2; DNA: TGTGCCAGCAGCTTAGCAGGGGCGAGTGGCTACACCTTC; CDR3: CASSLAGASGYTF
V: TRBV5-4; size: few; D: -; J: TRBJ2-6; DNA: TGTGCCAGCAGATACGACAGCTCTGGGGCCAACGTCCTGACTTTC; CDR3: CASRYDSSGANVLTF
V: TRBV6-5; size: -; D: TRBD2; J: TRBJ2-1; DNA: TGTGCCAGCAGCTCCGGGACTAGCGGTGTGAATGAGCAGTTCTTC; CDR3: CASSSGTSGVNEQFF
V: TRBV7-9; size: -; D: TRBD1; J: TRBJ2-7; DNA: TGTGCCAGCAGCTTAACAGGGGGCCAAACCTACGAGCAGTACTTC; CDR3: CASSLTGGQTYEQYF
V: TRBV21-1; size: -; D: -; J: TRBJ2-7; DNA: TGTGCCAGCAGCAGGCCAGGGGGAACATACGAGCAGTACTTC; CDR3: CASSRPGGTYEQYF
V: TRBV18; size: -; D: -; J: TRBJ1-1; DNA: TGTGCCAGCTGCGCACAGGTGAACACTGAAGCTTTCTTT; CDR3: CASCAQVNTEAFF
V: TRBV6-5; size: -; D: -; J: TRBJ2-3; DNA: TGTGCCAGCAGTTACGGGCAAGACACAGATACGCAGTATTTT; CDR3: CASSYGQDTDTQYF
V: TRBV25-1; size: -; D: TRBD1; J: TRBJ2-7; DNA: TGTGCCAGCAGTGATAGGACAGGGGACTCCGACTCCTACGAGCAGTACTTC; CDR3: CASSDRTGDSDSYEQYF
V: TRBV7-3; size: -; D: TRBD1; J: TRBJ2-3; DNA: TGTGCCAGCAGCGTCACAGGGGTCATCACAGATACGCAGTATTTT; CDR3: CASSVTGVITDTQYF
V: TRBV20-1; size: once; D: -; J: TRBJ2-3; DNA: TGCAGTGCTAGTAACTCGAGGAGCACAGATACGCAGTATTTT; CDR3: CSASNSRSTDTQYF
V: TRBV5-1; size: once; D: TRBD1; J: TRBJ1-5; DNA: TGCGCCAGCAGCCCGACCGGGACAGGGACCCAGCCCCAGCATTTT; CDR3: CASSPTGTGTQPQHF
V: TRBV3-1/TRBV3-2; size: -; D: -; J: TRBJ1-5; DNA: TGTGCCAGCAGCCAACGGCTGCAGGGAAATCAGCCCCAGCATTTT; CDR3: CASSQRLQGNQPQHF
V: TRBV5-4; size: few; D: -; J: TRBJ2-3; DNA: TGTGCCAGCAGCTCCGTGCGTAACACAGATACGCAGTATTTT; CDR3: CASSSVRNTDTQYF
V: TRBV6-6; size: -; D: -; J: TRBJ2-4; DNA: TGTGCCAGCTCCGTTGGGCAAGCCAAAAACATTCAGTACTTC; CDR3: CASSVGQAKNIQYF
V: TRBV11-2; size: -; D: TRBD1; J: TRBJ2-7; DNA: TGTGCCAGCAGCAAACAGGGGCCCGAGCAGTACTTC; CDR3: CASSKQGPEQYF
V: TRBV7-9; size: -; D: -; J: TRBJ2-3; DNA: TGTGCCAGCAGCCCGCCGTTCAGGGGACGCACAGATACGCAGTATTTT; CDR3: CASSPPFRGRTDTQYF
V: TRBV6-5; size: -; D: TRBD1; J: TRBJ1-6; DNA: TGTGCCAGCAGGACCACTACAGGGGATTCACCCCTCCACTTT; CDR3: CASRTTTGDSPLHF